The 30 T cell receptor beta chains below were found in one sample sequenced in a study of blood T cell repertoires in COVID-19. Profiled with immunoSEQ multiplex PCR; TCRdb holds only in-frame clones, not every one. The profile shows roughly 100,000 clones, 91% of them singletons. The sequencing sample was made of peripheral blood. The receptors derive from a human donor with active COVID-19. The donor label of this sample is uncertain.

This clone appeared a single time. This chain links TRBV18 with TRBJ2-3; 12 nucleotides line up with TRBD2. Germline assignment: CDR1 KGHSH and CDR2 LQKENI. V was clipped by 0 bases and J by 4 bases; unmatched bases: 2. The CDR3 has 16 residues. The CDR3 DNA sequence: TGTGCCAGCTCACCACCGGGACTAGCGGGCGCAGATACGCAGTATTTT. It codes for CASSPPGLAGADTQYF.

The chain recombines TRBV4-1 with TRBJ2-5; possibly TRBD1 for D (5 bases). Germline CDR1 and CDR2: MGHRA and YSYEKL. This CDR3 spans 13 amino acids. Deletions cut 3 bases from V and 5 bases from J, with 10 bases between. The CDR3 sequence: CASSQQGAETQYF. The CDR3 nucleotides are TGCGCCAGCAGCCAGCAGGGTGCGGAGACCCAGTACTTC.

The gene calls are TRBV28 and TRBJ1-1, with D possibly matching TRBD1 (6 bases). This CDR3 contains 14 residues. Germline V gene data show CDR1 as MDHEN and CDR2 as SYDVKM. Trimming took 0 bases from V and 4 from J, leaving 9 bases between them. Here the CDR3 reads CASSLWEQGTEAFF. The CDR3 nucleotides read TGTGCCAGCAGTTTATGGGAACAGGGCACTGAAGCTTTCTTT.

In nucleotides, the CDR3 is TGTGCCAGCAGTTCAGGGGGCGCGCCCGGGGAGCTGTTTTTT. Translated: CASSSGGAPGELFF. The chain has TRBV7-7 and TRBJ2-2, with 8 nucleotides matching TRBD1. The CDR3 is made up of 14 amino acids. CDR1 and CDR2 (germline): SSHAT, FNYEAQ (reference sequence). With V trimmed by 6 bases and J by 6 bases, 6 bases remained unmatched.

The chain joins TRBV13 to TRBJ1-3; 7 bases are a match to TRBD1. Germline V gene data show CDR1 as PRHDT and CDR2 as FYEKMQ (reference sequence). With 1 base clipped from V and 4 bases from J, the junction kept 7 bases outside the gene matches. The CDR3 spans 16 residues. The CDR3 loop reads CASSLVTGPAGNTIYF. CDR3 coding DNA: TGTGCCAGCAGCTTAGTGACAGGGCCCGCAGGAAACACCATATATTTT.

The chain uses TRBV7-6 and TRBJ1-1, with a possible D match to TRBD1 (5 bases). Per the germline V gene, CDR1 is SGHVS and CDR2 is FNYEAQ. V was trimmed by 5 bases and J by 4 bases, leaving 23 bases between them. This CDR3 contains 17 residues. The chain's CDR3 is CASSDHMAPEGFTEAFF. The CDR3 nucleotides are TGTGCCAGCAGCGATCACATGGCCCCGGAGGGGTTCACTGAAGCTTTCTTT.

Remarks on this clone: Other DNA sequences from this sample encode an identical CDR3 as well. The V gene is TRBV9, the J gene TRBJ2-3, with a weak D call TRBD2 (5 bases). V was cut by 5 bases and J by 0 bases, with 19 bases left in between. Germline V lookup: CDR1 SGDLS, CDR2 YYNGEE. The CDR3 contains 17 residues. The CDR3 loop reads CASSLGSRVPSTDTQYF. In nucleotides, the CDR3 is TGTGCCAGCAGTCTAGGATCGAGGGTTCCTAGCACAGATACGCAGTATTTT. The full variable domain, with the rest looked up from reference TRBV9 and TRBJ2-3, is DSGVTQTPKHLITATGQRVTLRCSPRSGDLSVYWYQQSLDQGLQFLIQYYNGEERAKGNILERFSAQQFPDLHSELNLSSLELGDSALYFCASSLGSRVPSTDTQYFGPGTRLTVL.

The chain couples TRBV19 to TRBJ2-1; TRBD2 aligns across 11 bases. The V and J ends lost 4 bases and 4 bases, in that order; junction bases with no gene match: 3. This CDR3 comprises 15 residues. Germline values: CDR1 LNHDA, CDR2 SQIVND (reference sequence). Written as DNA, the CDR3 is TGTGCCAGTAGTAAACTAGCGGGAGCTTACAATGAGCAGTTCTTC. Amino acids: CASSKLAGAYNEQFF.

This chain uses TRBV24-1 with TRBJ1-2; D is possibly TRBD1 (6 bases). CDR3 length equals 13 residues. CDR1 is KGHDR and CDR2 is SFDVKD in the germline V gene. The ends were cut back, 4 bases at V and 3 bases at J, with 8 bases in the middle. The CDR3 DNA reads as TGTGCCACCAGTGAAGGGGGAGACTATGGCTACACCTTC. Protein sequence: CATSEGGDYGYTF.

The chain is built from TRBV6-6 and TRBJ2-7; TRBD1 aligns across 7 bases. Losses at the gene ends were 6 bases for V and 0 bases for J; bases not matched to a gene: 8. CDR1 and CDR2 (germline): MNHNY, SVGAGI (reference sequence). The CDR3 is 15 amino acids. CDR3 sequence reads: CASSQAGQVSYEQYF. The CDR3, as DNA: TGTGCCAGCAGCCAGGCCGGACAGGTCTCCTACGAGCAGTACTTC.

The gene calls are TRBV6-5 and TRBJ1-6, with D unclear. The germline V and J ends were trimmed by 5 bases and 7 bases, with 12 bases remaining between them. Looked up from germline, CDR1 is MNHEY and CDR2 is SVGAGI. CDR3 length equals 14 residues. Here the CDR3 reads CASSRAAVNSPLHF. CDR3 sequence (DNA): TGTGCCAGCAGTCGTGCAGCGGTGAATTCACCCCTCCACTTT.

The V gene is TRBV2, the J gene TRBJ2-5; 9 bases agree with TRBD2. After removal of 7 bases from V and 2 bases from J, the junction contained 5 bases not matched to a gene. The germline CDR1 and CDR2 sequences are SNHLY and FYNNEI. CDR3 size: 14 residues. CDR3 bases: TGTGCCAGCACTAGGACTAGCGCACAAGAGACCCAGTACTTC. It encodes CASTRTSAQETQYF.

The J gene is TRBJ2-1, the V gene TRBV7-3; perhaps TRBD2 as D (6 bases). The V gene lost 10 bases and the J gene lost 2 bases, with 15 bases spanning the gap. This CDR3 contains 14 residues. Germline V lookup: CDR1 SGHTA, CDR2 FQGTGA. CDR3 in amino acids: CAIDIGGPYNEQFF. DNA of the CDR3: TGTGCCATCGATATAGGAGGGCCCTACAATGAGCAGTTCTTC.

The genes are TRBV21-1 and TRBJ1-1. TRBV21-1 is marked as a pseudogene. The CDR3 is 15 amino acids. The CDR3 bases are TGTGCCAGCAGCAAAGCTCCGTATATGAACACTGAAGCTTTCTTT. This codes for CASSKAPYMNTEAFF.

J is TRBJ1-2 and V is TRBV19; D gene unclear. Per germline, CDR1 LNHDA and CDR2 SQIVND (reference sequence). V lost 5 bases to trimming and J lost 4 bases, with 17 bases between them. This CDR3 has 15 amino acids. CDR3 nucleotide sequence: TGTGCCAGTAGTCTCGGACTGGCGGCAATCTATGGCTACACCTTC. Residues: CASSLGLAAIYGYTF.

Comment on this clone: The sample holds other DNA sequences that translate to the same CDR3. The CDR3 coding sequence is TGTGCCAGCAGCTTGGAACAATATACAGATACGCAGTATTTT. This encodes CASSLEQYTDTQYF. V and J are TRBV5-4 and TRBJ2-3; D is undetermined. CDR1 is SGHNT, CDR2 YYREEE, per germline (reference sequence). V was clipped by 0 bases and J by 3 bases, with 8 bases between them. The CDR3 has 14 residues. The variable domain in full, completed from reference TRBV5-4 and TRBJ2-3, reads ETGVTQSPTHLIKTRGQQVTLRCSSQSGHNTVSWYQQALGQGPQFIFQYYREEENGRGNFPPRFSGLQFPNYSSELNVNALELDDSALYLCASSLEQYTDTQYFGPGTRLTVL.

The V gene is TRBV19, the J gene TRBJ1-2; D perhaps matches TRBD1 (5 bases). The CDR3 spans 15 residues. Trimming left V 3 bases short and J 4 bases short, with 15 bases between. Looked up from germline, CDR1 is LNHDA and CDR2 is SQIVND (reference sequence). The DNA for the CDR3 is TGTGCCAGTAGTATCCAGGGATCAAATTTCTATGGCTACACCTTC. Translation: CASSIQGSNFYGYTF. Together with reference TRBV19 and TRBJ1-2, the CDR3 gives the full variable domain: DGGITQSPKYLFRKEGQNVTLSCEQNLNHDAMYWYRQDPGQGLRLIYYSQIVNDFQKGDIAEGYSVSREKKESFPLTVTSAQKNPTAFYLCASSIQGSNFYGYTFGSGTRLTVV.

V and J are TRBV6-1 and TRBJ2-4, with 11 bases matching TRBD2. Unmatched junction bases numbered 10, after V lost 3 bases and J lost 9 bases. Per germline, CDR1 MNHNS and CDR2 SASEGT. The CDR3 runs to 16 residues. As DNA, the CDR3 is TGTGCCAGCAGTGAGGAGGGCCTACTAGCGGGGGCCATTCAGTACTTC. It is translated as CASSEEGLLAGAIQYF.

This clone turned up a few times. The gene calls are TRBV7-9 and TRBJ1-5, with 12 bases aligning to TRBD1. V was pared by 5 bases and J by 1 base, with 9 bases of the junction left unmatched. Germline lookup yields CDR1 SEHNR and CDR2 FQNEAQ (reference sequence). There are 18 residues in the CDR3. CDR3: CASSPGTGGLGSNQPQHF. In DNA, the CDR3 is TGTGCCAGCAGCCCCGGGACAGGGGGCCTGGGGAGCAATCAGCCCCAGCATTTT.

This clone was seen a handful of times. The J gene is TRBJ1-1, the V gene TRBV6-2 or TRBV6-3; 7 nucleotides line up with TRBD1. This CDR3 comprises 17 residues. With V trimmed by 2 bases and J by 0 bases, 9 bases remained unmatched. Germline V lookup: CDR1 MNHEY, CDR2 SVGEGT. This chain's CDR3 is CASSYPTGFGMNTEAFF. The CDR3 nucleotides are TGTGCCAGCAGTTACCCGACAGGGTTCGGCATGAACACTGAAGCTTTCTTT.

CDR3 nucleotides: TGTGCCAGCAGTCGGGACAGGGAGGATGACGAGCAGTACTTC. Amino acid sequence: CASSRDREDDEQYF. This sequence joins TRBV6-5 and TRBJ2-7, with 9 bases aligning to TRBD1. The germline gives CDR1 MNHEY, CDR2 SVGAGI. The CDR3 contains 14 residues. The J segment lost 5 bases and the V segment lost 5 bases, leaving 7 bases of the junction unmatched.

The J gene is TRBJ2-7, the V gene TRBV28; 10 bases align to TRBD2. CDR3 length: 15 residues. J was trimmed by 3 bases and V by 5 bases; bases with no gene match: 7. Germline CDR1 and CDR2: MDHEN and SYDVKM. The CDR3 reads CASSASGGAYYEQYF. The CDR3 DNA reads as TGTGCCAGCAGTGCCAGCGGGGGGGCGTACTACGAGCAGTACTTC.

The chain uses TRBV6-5 and TRBJ2-1; 9 bases fit TRBD1. Germline V gene data show CDR1 as MNHEY and CDR2 as SVGAGI. After removal of 6 bases from V and 6 bases from J, the junction contained 3 bases not matched to a gene. CDR3 size: 13 residues. As DNA, the CDR3 is TGTGCCAGCAGCAGGGACAGGGTCAATGAGCAGTTCTTC. Translating gives CASSRDRVNEQFF.

The V call is TRBV28, the J call TRBJ1-2; possible D gene TRBD1, 6 bases. This CDR3 is built from 14 residues. V was pared by 8 bases and J by 4 bases, with 17 bases between. Germline V CDR1 and CDR2: MDHEN, SYDVKM. The CDR3 is CASARQAFTYGYTF. The CDR3 nucleotides are TGTGCCAGCGCTCGACAGGCTTTTACCTATGGCTACACCTTC.

V gene TRBV6-6 combines with J gene TRBJ1-5; D not resolved. CDR3 size: 12 residues. CDR1 and CDR2 (germline): MNHNY, SVGAGI (reference sequence). Trimming cost V 0 bases and J 7 bases, with 4 bases left between them. The CDR3 DNA follows: TGTGCCAGCAGTTACTCGGCACAGCCCCAGCATTTT. Translating it yields CASSYSAQPQHF.

V and J are TRBV6-5 and TRBJ2-1, with 13 nucleotides matching TRBD2. CDR1 and CDR2 from the germline V gene are MNHEY and SVGAGI. This CDR3 contains 13 residues. With 11 bases clipped from V and 9 bases from J, the junction kept 7 bases outside the gene matches. The CDR3 loop is CAGRTSGGPEQFF. The CDR3 DNA sequence: TGTGCCGGCCGGACTAGCGGGGGCCCTGAGCAGTTCTTC.

The chain combines TRBV5-6 with TRBJ2-5; weak D call: TRBD2 (6 bases). The V and J ends lost 0 bases and 5 bases respectively, with 17 bases between them. CDR1 is SGHDT, CDR2 YYEEEE, per germline. The CDR3 is made up of 16 amino acids. The CDR3 here is CASSLGRSGGMETQYF. The CDR3 DNA reads TGTGCCAGCAGCTTGGGACGCAGTGGGGGGATGGAGACCCAGTACTTC.

The chain uses TRBV5-6 and TRBJ2-3, with 12 nucleotides matching TRBD2. This CDR3 is 16 amino acids long. The V gene end was trimmed by 2 bases and the J gene end by 4 bases; junction bases not matched to a gene: 5. From germline, CDR1 is SGHDT and CDR2 YYEEEE. The CDR3 here is CASSFRTSGDSDTQYF. CDR3 nucleotides: TGTGCCAGCAGCTTCAGGACTAGCGGGGATTCAGATACGCAGTATTTT.

This clone showed up just once. This chain connects TRBV7-2 to TRBJ2-7; D gene unclear. The CDR3 sequence is 14 residues long. V was trimmed by 4 bases and J by 2 bases, leaving 12 bases between them. Germline V CDR1 and CDR2: SGHTA, FQGNSA. For the CDR3, the DNA is TGTGCCAGCAGCTCGTCTACGATAGCCTACGAGCAGTACTTC. This sequence encodes CASSSSTIAYEQYF.

This clone showed up just a few times. The CDR3 reads CASSREGGLVADTQYF. CDR3 nucleotides: TGCGCCAGCAGCCGCGAAGGGGGACTAGTGGCAGATACGCAGTATTTT. The chain couples TRBV5-1 to TRBJ2-3; 8 nucleotides agree with TRBD2. The CDR3 covers 16 residues. With 4 bases clipped from V and 4 bases from J, the junction kept 11 bases outside the gene matches. CDR1 is SGHRS and CDR2 is YFSETQ in the germline V gene.